A single sample is the source of the 19 T cell receptor beta chains below, sequenced in a study of blood T cell repertoires in COVID-19. TCRdb keeps only in-frame clones here, not all; method: immunoSEQ multiplex PCR. The sample contains some 400,000 clones, 80% to 90% of which appear only once. Input material: PBMCs or T cells enriched from blood (not recorded which). Receptor source: a man aged 25-45 years who had recovered from COVID-19.

The rearrangement joins TRBV27 to TRBJ2-1; 9 bases map to TRBD2. V shed 6 bases, J shed 4 bases, and the junction held 7 bases outside the gene matches. Germline-derived CDR1 and CDR2 are MNHEY and SMNVEV (reference sequence). The CDR3 has 15 residues. CDR3 in amino acids: CASRHSGRTYNEQFF. CDR3 sequence (DNA): TGTGCCAGCAGACATAGCGGGAGAACTTACAATGAGCAGTTCTTC.

This chain connects TRBV10-2 to TRBJ2-7; TRBD2 matches 13 bases. Germline CDR1 is WSHSY and CDR2 is SAAADI. This CDR3 comprises 14 residues. V lost 6 bases and J lost 4; bases outside the gene matches: 3. CDR3 DNA: TGCGCCAGCAGCGGGACTAGCGGGATATACGAGCAGTACTTC. It yields the protein CASSGTSGIYEQYF.

This clone has a handful of counts. This chain connects TRBV19 to TRBJ1-3, with 7 nucleotides matching TRBD1. The junction had 13 bases not matched to a gene; V was cut back by 6 bases and J by 5 bases. The CDR3 runs 16 residues. CDR1 and CDR2 (germline): LNHDA, SQIVND (reference sequence). Here the CDR3 DNA reads TGTGCCAGTAGGCTAAGGACAGGCGGTTTGAGAAACACCATATATTTT. Translation gives CASRLRTGGLRNTIYF.

The chain joins TRBV27 to TRBJ1-1; D unclear. The V gene lost 1 base and the J gene lost 6 bases, with 9 bases spanning the gap. There are 13 residues in the CDR3. From germline, CDR1 is MNHEY and CDR2 SMNVEV (reference sequence). For the CDR3, the DNA is TGTGCCAGCAGTTTATATACCGGGGCTGAAGCTTTCTTT. The encoded protein is CASSLYTGAEAFF.

V and J are TRBV6-5 and TRBJ1-2; D might be TRBD1 (6 bases). Germline V CDR1 and CDR2: MNHEY, SVGAGI. The CDR3 has 13 residues. Between the trimmed V and J ends, which lost 5 bases and 8 bases, there was a span of 15 bases. CDR3 region: CASSKQGTWGYTF. In DNA, the CDR3 is TGTGCCAGCAGTAAACAGGGTACTTGGGGCTACACCTTC.

The chain joins TRBV18 to TRBJ1-1, with D possibly matching TRBD1 (5 bases). The CDR3 totals 13 residues. V lost 6 bases, J lost 3 bases, and 11 bases lay in between. Looked up from germline, CDR1 is KGHSH and CDR2 is LQKENI. As DNA, the CDR3 is TGTGCCAGCTCCGCCGGGGGTGACACTGAAGCTTTCTTT. Translated: CASSAGGDTEAFF.

The V and J genes are TRBV7-9 and TRBJ2-5, with 10 bases identical to TRBD1. CDR3 length: 17 residues. With V trimmed by 5 bases and J by 1 base, 10 bases remained unmatched. From germline, CDR1 is SEHNR and CDR2 FQNEAQ (reference sequence). The DNA for the CDR3 is TGTGCCAGCAGCCCCAAAGGGGGACAGGGGTTCCAAGAGACCCAGTACTTC. Amino acid sequence: CASSPKGGQGFQETQYF.

The rearrangement links TRBV5-6 to TRBJ1-2, with D tentatively TRBD1 (5 bases). The CDR3 is 14 amino acids. CDR1 is SGHDT, CDR2 YYEEEE, per germline. V was shortened by 3 bases and J by 8 bases, with 17 bases between the two germline ends. In nucleotides, the CDR3 is TGTGCCAGCAGCTGGGGGGATGGCACCGCCGGCTACACCTTC. Protein: CASSWGDGTAGYTF.

The chain couples TRBV5-1 to TRBJ2-2; D might be TRBD1 (5 bases). V was shortened by 4 bases and J by 1 base, with 8 bases between the two germline ends. CDR1 is SGHRS, CDR2 YFSETQ, per germline. The CDR3 totals 14 residues. The CDR3 loop reads CASSITGNTGELFF. CDR3 bases: TGCGCCAGCAGCATTACAGGGAACACCGGGGAGCTGTTTTTT. The whole variable domain, filled in from reference TRBV5-1 and TRBJ2-2, reads KAGVTQTPRYLIKTRGQQVTLSCSPISGHRSVSWYQQTPGQGLQFLFEYFSETQRNKGNFPGRFSGRQFSNSRSEMNVSTLELGDSALYLCASSITGNTGELFFGEGSRLTVL.

The J gene is TRBJ2-2, the V gene TRBV2; TRBD1 matches at 7 bases. V lost 5 bases, J lost 5 bases, and 8 bases stayed unmatched. The CDR3 length is 15 residues. The germline V gene encodes CDR1 SNHLY and CDR2 FYNNEI. DNA for the CDR3: TGTGCCAGCAGTACCAGGACAGGACTGACCGGGGAGCTGTTTTTT. Translation: CASSTRTGLTGELFF. The full variable domain, its missing parts supplied by reference TRBV2 and TRBJ2-2, is EPEVTQTPSHQVTQMGQEVILRCVPISNHLYFYWYRQILGQKVEFLVSFYNNEISEKSEIFDDQFSVERPDGSNFTLKIRSTKLEDSAMYFCASSTRTGLTGELFFGEGSRLTVL.

CDR3 coding DNA: TGTGCCAGCAGCTTGGGGACAGGGCAATACGAGCAGTACTTC. Protein: CASSLGTGQYEQYF. The V gene is TRBV11-2, the J gene TRBJ2-7; TRBD1 matches 9 bases. V was clipped by 3 bases and J by 4 bases; unmatched bases: 4. The germline V gene encodes CDR1 SGHAT and CDR2 FQNNGV. The CDR3 has 14 amino acids.

V and J are TRBV7-2 and TRBJ2-3; 7 nucleotides line up with TRBD1. CDR3 length: 14 amino acids. CDR1 SGHTA and CDR2 FQGNSA come from the germline V gene. Trimming cost V 5 bases and J 9 bases; bases outside gene matches: 11. CDR3 amino acids: CASSQQTGTGTQYF. The DNA for the CDR3 is TGTGCCAGCAGCCAGCAGACAGGGACGGGCACGCAGTATTTT.

The genes are TRBV7-2 and TRBJ1-5; 10 bases line up with TRBD1. The V gene end was trimmed by 5 bases and the J gene end by 3 bases; junction bases not matched to a gene: 4. CDR1 is SGHTA, CDR2 FQGNSA, per germline. CDR3 length: 15 amino acids. The chain's CDR3 is CASSPGTGVNQPQHF. The DNA of the CDR3 is TGTGCCAGCAGCCCCGGGACAGGGGTCAATCAGCCCCAGCATTTT.

The chain combines TRBV4-1 with TRBJ1-5, with no clear D. There are 15 residues in the CDR3. Trimming pared 0 bases from V and 4 bases from J, leaving 10 bases between. The germline V gene has CDR1 MGHRA and CDR2 YSYEKL. The CDR3 is CASSQEMTRNQPQHF. The CDR3 nucleotides read TGCGCCAGCAGCCAAGAAATGACTAGAAATCAGCCCCAGCATTTT.

The rearrangement uses TRBV4-2 and TRBJ1-2; TRBD1 aligns across 8 bases. CDR1 and CDR2 from the germline V gene are LGHNA and YNFKEQ. The V gene end was trimmed by 1 base and the J gene end by 2 bases; junction bases not matched to a gene: 3. The CDR3 length is 15 residues. The CDR3 DNA reads TGTGCCAGCAGCCAAGGGACAGGGAGAAACTATGGCTACACCTTC. Translating it yields CASSQGTGRNYGYTF.

The J gene is TRBJ2-3, the V gene TRBV3-1 (or the pseudogene TRBV3-2), with unresolved D. V was trimmed by 3 bases and J by 1 base, leaving 5 bases between them. CDR3 length: 13 amino acids. CDR1 LGHDT and CDR2 YNNKEL come from the germline V gene (reference sequence). CDR3 DNA: TGTGCCAGCAGCCAGTCCGGCACAGATACGCAGTATTTT. This encodes CASSQSGTDTQYF.

In its sample, this clone was seen a few times. The rearrangement uses TRBV3-1 (or the pseudogene TRBV3-2) and TRBJ1-4; 7 nucleotides line up with TRBD1. V lost 5 bases and J lost 0; bases outside the gene matches: 3. The CDR3 contains 15 residues. The V gene's germline CDR1 is LGHDT and CDR2 YNNKEL (reference sequence). In DNA form, the CDR3 reads TGTGCCAGCAGCTGGGGACAGTCAACTAATGAAAAACTGTTTTTT. It yields the protein CASSWGQSTNEKLFF.

The chain uses TRBV7-9 and TRBJ1-2; TRBD1 aligns across 8 bases. CDR1 is SEHNR, CDR2 FQNEAQ, per germline (reference sequence). V was clipped by 5 bases and J by 4 bases; unmatched bases: 9. CDR3 length: 15 residues. CDR3 in amino acids: CASSKAGQEGYGYTF. The CDR3 DNA reads TGTGCCAGCAGCAAAGCGGGACAGGAGGGCTATGGCTACACCTTC.

This chain connects TRBV20-1 to TRBJ1-2; D remains ambiguous. CDR1 is DFQATT, CDR2 SNEGSKA, per germline (reference sequence). Deletions cut 6 bases from V and 0 bases from J, with 5 bases between. This CDR3 has 11 amino acids. This chain's CDR3 is CSAQTNYGYTF. The CDR3 coding sequence is TGCAGTGCACAGACTAACTATGGCTACACCTTC.